This T cell receptor (beta chain) was recorded in a study of graft-versus-host responses after intestinal transplantation (dated by TCRdb to about 2021). Turning to the overall study: The transplants that recipients got were multivisceral, liver-intestinal, or isolated intestinal. Samples from three later patients were sequenced in-house on an Illumina MiSeq with MiXCR processing rather than by the commercial service. After intestinal transplantation, graft-versus-host and host-versus-graft alloreactive T cell clones were followed in the graft, circulation and bone marrow using bulk TCR-beta CDR3 sequencing. A cohort of 20 to 25 intestinal transplant recipients, including one retransplant, was enrolled, and a few patients lacking pretransplant specimens were excluded. A peak of at least 4% donor T cells among recipient peripheral blood mononuclear cells was the definition used for donor T cell macrochimerism. To identify alloreactive clones, pre-transplant mixed lymphocyte reaction products were sequenced and then compared with unstimulated pre-transplant donor and recipient T cells. Every recipient was given anti-thymocyte globulin induction, followed by approximately three years of maintenance tacrolimus and steroids. Broad study findings and their caveats: Early after transplant, declines in HvG clones were associated with peak levels of circulating GvH clones. Conclusions were limited by the relatively low number and heterogeneity of intestinal transplant patients. High GvH to HvG T cell clonal ratios were observed in the allografts of patients with donor T cell macrochimerism. GvH clones were detected in recipient bone marrow, and some appeared earlier in ileal mucosa or blood, consistent with an intestinal mucosal origin.

Library preparation employed the immunoSEQ multiplex PCR assay. In most patients, genomic DNA was isolated using the Qiagen DNeasy Blood and Tissue Kit and sent frozen to Adaptive Biotechnologies for TCR sequencing. For most patients, high-throughput TCR-beta CDR3 sequencing of genomic DNA was performed by Adaptive Biotechnologies. The paper's processing steps were these. Adaptive's ImmunoSEQ software was the source of the TCR sequencing data for about 17 patients, while a few other patients were processed with MiXCR and VDJtools. To correct CD4 versus CD8 sorting errors, sequences present in both subsets at a frequency ratio below 5:1 were removed. CDR3 nucleotide sequences shared by donor and recipient were removed because the origin of these sequences could not be assigned. To count as alloreactive, a clone needed at least 2-fold expansion over unstimulated cells and a minimum CFSE-low frequency of 0.002% (template counts) or 0.001% (read counts). Clones were considered mappable if detected in sequenced pre-transplant spleen, lymph node, or MLR CFSE-low populations of the donor or recipient. Cumulative frequency of alloreactive clones was calculated as a percentage of all sequences weighted by copy number. In its TCRdb copy, this immuneACCESS table keeps in-frame sequences only and misses some clones. Where compared with another copy, unresolved V genes explain less than half of these, and the others have no known cause. V and J calls and clone size come straight from that table; D and trimming were deduced from the DNA. The sample table holds fewer than 120,000 clones, of which just over 90% were seen once. Roughly 0.5% of the sample comes from the top ten.

CDR3 length: 12 amino acids, cysteine to phenylalanine. The entry retains the CDR3 DNA only, 36 bases that are in frame from base 1. The germline V gene (reference sequence) supplies CDR1 MNHEY and CDR2 SMNVEV. Trimming takes 4 bases off V and 4 bases off J; junction bases not matched to a gene: 1. Concerning this clone itself: This clone's antigen is unknown. No base-level quality is on record; no much larger clone is a single base apart.

In the paper's terms, the time point label means: cells obtained before transplantation from donor or recipient. CD3+CD4+ and CD3+CD8+ populations were FACS-sorted from unstimulated pre-transplant donor and recipient cells taken from spleen or lymph nodes. This TCR came from a human donor who received an intestinal transplant. Recombination connected TRBV27 to TRBJ2-7; 7 junctional bases match TRBD2. This specimen was unstimulated CD8+ T cells sorted from spleen or lymph node cells, taken before intestinal transplant. The DNA sequence is given as TGTGCCAGCAGTTCGGGAGGTTACGAGCAGTACTTC. It translates to CASSSGGYEQYF.